Sequencing of this T cell receptor beta chain was carried out in a study of CD8 T cells in Susac syndrome. V was pared by 0 bases and J by 2 bases, with 4 bases of the junction left unmatched. Germline assignment: CDR1 DFQATT and CDR2 SNEGSKA (reference sequence). This CDR3 is 16 amino acids long. The authors reverse transcribed about 0.45 to 1 ug RNA with random hexamers. An immunoSEQ multiplex PCR generated amplified TCR beta CDR3 products spanning 54 Vbeta and 13 Jbeta. TCRdb analysed the immunoSEQ multiplex PCR reads with MiXCR anew, one entry per CDR3 protein. The sample holds under 80,000 distinct CDR3 sequences; approximately 94% are singletons and the top ten take about 0.4%. The study used treatment-naive patients who had stable or active relapsing-remitting disease as multiple sclerosis controls. Negative isolation was used for CD8+ and CD4+ T cells, and FACS enrichment was applied to TEMRA cells.

The material sequenced was CD8+ T cells from PBMCs. The clonotype originates from a human donor with multiple sclerosis. The chain couples TRBV20-1 to TRBJ2-5, with 12 bases aligning to TRBD2. CDR3 coding DNA: TGCAGTGCTAGAGAGGGTCTAGCGGGAGGGCAAGAGACCCAGTACTTC. Protein sequence: CSAREGLAGGQETQYF.